The 10 T cell receptor beta chains below all came from one sample that was sequenced in a study of neurological immune-mediated disorders. TCRdb called the 5' RACE reads again in MiXCR, with one record for every CDR3 protein. The sample carries tens of thousands of distinct CDR3 sequences, roughly 13% recorded once. Sequenced sample: PBMCs. These receptors all come from a female donor in good health.

With respect to this clonotype: This may be a read error, as it is one base from a much larger clone. The chain carries TRBV6-9 and TRBJ1-5, with a tentative D call TRBD1 (5 bases). This CDR3 spans 13 amino acids. Germline lookup yields CDR1 MNHGY and CDR2 SVAAGI. Trimming pared 9 bases from V and 6 bases from J, leaving 15 bases between. CDR3: CASRQWAGQPQHF. CDR3 coding DNA: TGTGCCAGTCGACAGTGGGCCGGTCAGCCCCAGCATTTT.

Ten or more counts support this clonotype. The chain recombines TRBV29-1 with TRBJ2-7; TRBD2 matches at 8 bases. The J segment lost 5 bases and the V segment lost 0 bases, leaving 9 bases of the junction unmatched. The V gene's germline CDR1 is SQVTM and CDR2 ANQGSEA. The CDR3 consists of 15 residues. This CDR3 reads CSVEERGGESHEQYF. In DNA, the CDR3 is TGCAGCGTTGAAGAACGGGGGGGCGAGTCCCACGAGCAGTACTTC.

Many counts were recorded for this clonotype. The V gene is TRBV2, the J gene TRBJ2-4; 8 bases map to TRBD1. V lost 4 bases to trimming and J lost 0 bases; unmatched junction nucleotides: 11. Germline assignment: CDR1 SNHLY and CDR2 FYNNEI. The CDR3 is made up of 18 amino acids. The CDR3 region has the DNA TGTGCCAGCAGTGGGACAGGGTACTTGCTTCAAGCCAAAAACATTCAGTACTTC. Protein sequence: CASSGTGYLLQAKNIQYF. The variable domain in full, with the rest retrieved from reference TRBV2 and TRBJ2-4, is EPEVTQTPSHQVTQMGQEVILRCVPISNHLYFYWYRQILGQKVEFLVSFYNNEISEKSEIFDDQFSVERPDGSNFTLKIRSTKLEDSAMYFCASSGTGYLLQAKNIQYFGAGTRLSVL.

This clonotype appeared many times. The chain combines TRBV28 with TRBJ1-6, with D possibly being TRBD1 (6 bases). This CDR3 is 13 amino acids long. CDR1 is MDHEN, CDR2 SYDVKM, per germline. The V gene lost 1 base and the J gene lost 14 bases, with 12 bases spanning the gap. The CDR3 nucleotides read TGTGCCAGCAGTTTATCGAGGGGGGTATCCCTCCACTTT. This sequence encodes CASSLSRGVSLHF.

Concerning this clonotype itself: A read error may explain this, as a much larger clone is one base away. V gene TRBV28 combines with J gene TRBJ2-7, with no clear D. CDR1 is MDHEN, CDR2 SYDVKM, per germline. The germline V and J ends were trimmed by 6 bases and 4 bases, with 16 bases remaining between them. CDR3 size: 14 residues. The CDR3 DNA is TGTGCCAGCAGCCGACTGACACCACGTTACGAGCAGTACTTC. Translating it yields CASSRLTPRYEQYF.

This clonotype was observed many times. The rearrangement links TRBV25-1 to TRBJ1-1; D not certain. This CDR3 contains 16 residues. Trimming took off 3 bases at V and 3 bases at J, with 17 bases between the two ends. Germline CDR1 is MGHDK and CDR2 is SYGVNS. The CDR3 nucleotides read TGTGCCAGCAGTGATACGTTGGCCCTGCAGGACACTGAAGCTTTCTTT. Translation: CASSDTLALQDTEAFF. The entire variable domain, with the rest obtained from reference TRBV25-1 and TRBJ1-1, is as follows: EADIYQTPRYLVIGTGKKITLECSQTMGHDKMYWYQQDPGMELHLIHYSYGVNSTEKGDLSSESTVSRIRTEHFPLTLESARPSHTSQYLCASSDTLALQDTEAFFGQGTRLTVV.

This clonotype has a count of ten or more. The rearrangement joins TRBV3-1 to TRBJ1-1, with 7 bases fitting TRBD1. Germline-derived CDR1 and CDR2 are LGHDT and YNNKEL (reference sequence). Trimming at V came to 4 bases and at J to 1 base, leaving 9 bases not matched to a gene. This CDR3 is 16 amino acids long. The CDR3 loop is CASSPFLGQSNTEAFF. CDR3 DNA: TGTGCCAGCAGCCCCTTCCTGGGACAGTCGAACACTGAAGCTTTCTTT.

This clonotype has just a few counts. This rearrangement joins TRBV3-1 to TRBJ1-3; D gene uncertain. The germline CDR1 and CDR2 sequences are LGHDT and YNNKEL (reference sequence). The CDR3 is 16 amino acids. V was shortened by 4 bases and J by 2 bases, with 15 bases between the two germline ends. The CDR3 loop reads CASSRSSRPTGNTIYF. In DNA, the CDR3 is TGTGCCAGCAGCCGCTCCAGTCGACCCACTGGAAACACCATATATTTT.

V gene TRBV30 combines with J gene TRBJ1-1; the match to TRBD1 covers 7 bases. The germline CDR1 and CDR2 sequences are GTSNPN and SVGIG (reference sequence). J was trimmed by 2 bases and V by 3 bases; bases with no gene match: 6. The CDR3 length is 14 residues. CDR3 sequence: CAWSRGTANTEAFF. The CDR3 DNA reads TGTGCCTGGAGCCGGGGGACAGCAAACACTGAAGCTTTCTTT.

The chain links TRBV6-5 to TRBJ1-2; TRBD1 is a possible D gene (6 bases). The CDR3 spans 20 residues. Trimming removed 0 bases at V and 7 bases at J, with 30 bases between. CDR1 is MNHEY, CDR2 SVGAGI, per germline. The CDR3 coding sequence is TGTGCCAGCAGTTACTCGTCCGGAATGTGGGGGACACCGACAGAAGGTGGCTACACCTTC. Its protein product is CASSYSSGMWGTPTEGGYTF.